Sequencing of this T cell receptor (beta chain) was carried out in a study of blood T cell repertoires in COVID-19. Methods used by the authors: Amplification of reference gene primers provided the estimated nucleated cell counts. Using immunoSEQ multiplex PCR, the repertoire was profiled, and TCRdb retains in-frame clones only, with some absent. V and J calls and clone size are copied from that table; D and trimming were computed from the DNA. The top ten clones hold about 0.83% of a sample with more than 300,000 clones, just over 90% of them seen once. The V and J ends lost 8 bases and 2 bases respectively, with 10 bases between them. CDR1 is LGHNT and CDR2 is FRNRAP in the germline V gene. This CDR3 is built from 13 residues.

The clonotype originates from a woman aged 40 to 55 who had been exposed to COVID-19. What was sequenced was PBMCs or T cells enriched from blood (not recorded which). This chain links TRBV12-5 with TRBJ1-5; no definite D call. The CDR3 is CASTPGGNQPQHF. The CDR3 bases are TGTGCTAGTACTCCCGGGGGCAATCAGCCCCAGCATTTT.